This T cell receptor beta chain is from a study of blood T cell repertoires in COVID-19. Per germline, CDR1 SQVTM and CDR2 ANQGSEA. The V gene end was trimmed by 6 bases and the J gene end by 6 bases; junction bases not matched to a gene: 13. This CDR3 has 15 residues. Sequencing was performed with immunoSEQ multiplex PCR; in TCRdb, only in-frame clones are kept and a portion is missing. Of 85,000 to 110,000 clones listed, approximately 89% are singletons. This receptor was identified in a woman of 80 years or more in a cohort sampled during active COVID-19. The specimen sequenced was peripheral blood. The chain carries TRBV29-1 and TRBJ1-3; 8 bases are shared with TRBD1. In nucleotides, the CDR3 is TGCAGCGTCAACTATCGGACAGGGCGGGAAAACACCATATATTTT. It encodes CSVNYRTGRENTIYF.